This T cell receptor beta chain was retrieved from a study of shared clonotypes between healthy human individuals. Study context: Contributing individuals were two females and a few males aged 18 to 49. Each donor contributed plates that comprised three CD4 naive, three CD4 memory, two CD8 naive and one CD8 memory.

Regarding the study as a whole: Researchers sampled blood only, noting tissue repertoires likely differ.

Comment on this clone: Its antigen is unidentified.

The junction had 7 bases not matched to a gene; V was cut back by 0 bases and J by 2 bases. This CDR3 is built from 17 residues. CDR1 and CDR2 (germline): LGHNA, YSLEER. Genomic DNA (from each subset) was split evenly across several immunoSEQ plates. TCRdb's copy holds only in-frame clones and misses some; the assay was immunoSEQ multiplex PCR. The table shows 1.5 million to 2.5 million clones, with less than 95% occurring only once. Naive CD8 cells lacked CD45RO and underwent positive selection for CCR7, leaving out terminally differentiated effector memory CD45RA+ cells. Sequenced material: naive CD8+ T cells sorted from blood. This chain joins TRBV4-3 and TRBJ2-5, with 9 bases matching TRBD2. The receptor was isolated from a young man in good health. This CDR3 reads CASSQEVAGVLQETQYF. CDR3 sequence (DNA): TGCGCCAGCAGCCAAGAGGTAGCGGGAGTTTTGCAAGAGACCCAGTACTTC.